The rows below give T cell receptor beta chains drawn from one sample of a study of T cells in Graves' hyperthyroidism and ophthalmopathy. TCRdb processed the multiplex PCR reads anew with MiXCR; each CDR3 protein has one entry. The table shows more than 75,000 distinct CDR3 sequences, with around 52% occurring only once. Sequenced input: blood. These receptors originate from a woman in her thirties or forties with Graves' hyperthyroidism. The CDR3 runs from the conserved cysteine through the conserved F or W. Fields, in order: CDR3 protein, clone size, J gene, V gene. Clone sizes are given selectively: once, few, many, or a class where the clone is expanded.

CDR3aa: CASSAGVWGADRLNTEAFF
abundance: .
j_gene: TRBJ1-1
v_gene: TRBV24-1

CDR3aa: CASSPPGWGRNYGYTF
abundance: many
j_gene: TRBJ1-2
v_gene: TRBV25-1

CDR3aa: CASTLDRGRGKTVF
abundance: .
j_gene: TRBJ1-4
v_gene: TRBV7-7

CDR3aa: CASKVAGNIGELFF
abundance: .
j_gene: TRBJ2-2
v_gene: TRBV7-2

CDR3aa: CASREGQAF
abundance: few
j_gene: TRBJ1-4
v_gene: TRBV2

CDR3aa: CASSFISGRRGGELFF
abundance: many
j_gene: TRBJ2-2
v_gene: TRBV7-2

CDR3aa: CASSWEGGESQYF
abundance: few
j_gene: TRBJ2-5
v_gene: TRBV7-9

CDR3aa: CASSLGQGRMNTEAFF
abundance: many
j_gene: TRBJ1-1
v_gene: TRBV5-1

CDR3aa: CASRYSGRTGELFF
abundance: many
j_gene: TRBJ2-2
v_gene: TRBV5-1

CDR3aa: CASSLAGRPNEKLFF
abundance: few
j_gene: TRBJ1-4
v_gene: TRBV5-6

CDR3aa: CASSWESSGNTIYF
abundance: many
j_gene: TRBJ1-3
v_gene: TRBV12-3/TRBV12-4

CDR3aa: CASSQGRGVTEAFF
abundance: .
j_gene: TRBJ1-1
v_gene: TRBV4-2

CDR3aa: CASSDPSGRTYEQYF
abundance: once
j_gene: TRBJ2-7
v_gene: TRBV6-4

CDR3aa: CASSPRTFNTEAFF
abundance: many
j_gene: TRBJ1-1
v_gene: TRBV6-1

CDR3aa: CASSNGENYGYTF
abundance: many
j_gene: TRBJ1-2
v_gene: TRBV19

CDR3aa: CASSLGYGKGQETQYF
abundance: few
j_gene: TRBJ2-5
v_gene: TRBV12-3/TRBV12-4

CDR3aa: CASSLDGSMGYGYTF
abundance: .
j_gene: TRBJ1-2
v_gene: TRBV7-8

CDR3aa: CASSLRSYSYGYTF
abundance: many
j_gene: TRBJ1-2
v_gene: TRBV5-4

CDR3aa: CASSFRGVSGNTIYF
abundance: many
j_gene: TRBJ1-3
v_gene: TRBV28

CDR3aa: CSATRGYQPQYFGRLRAQYF
abundance: .
j_gene: TRBJ2-5
v_gene: TRBV20-1

CDR3aa: CATSPTKSGASNQPQHF
abundance: many
j_gene: TRBJ1-5
v_gene: TRBV15

CDR3aa: CATSSDWTGGSPLHF
abundance: many
j_gene: TRBJ1-6
v_gene: TRBV15

CDR3aa: CASSYSGLNTEAFF
abundance: many
j_gene: TRBJ1-1
v_gene: TRBV6-6

CDR3aa: CSARGRVNYGYTF
abundance: .
j_gene: TRBJ1-2
v_gene: TRBV20-1

CDR3aa: CASSQAGGWKAFF
abundance: many
j_gene: TRBJ1-1
v_gene: TRBV4-3

CDR3aa: CASSPRVGELFF
abundance: .
j_gene: TRBJ2-2
v_gene: TRBV5-5

CDR3aa: CASSSGLAGAPPTDTQYF
abundance: .
j_gene: TRBJ2-3
v_gene: TRBV6-5

CDR3aa: CASSVGGLAGHEQYF
abundance: .
j_gene: TRBJ2-7
v_gene: TRBV7-6

CDR3aa: CASRFARYTGELFF
abundance: medium-sized
j_gene: TRBJ2-2
v_gene: TRBV7-2